These 20 T cell receptor beta chains were all obtained from the same sample, sequenced in a study of blood T cell repertoires in COVID-19. Generated by immunoSEQ multiplex PCR, the TCRdb table keeps only in-frame clones and is missing some. Of 180,000 or so clones in the sample, roughly 88% are singletons; the top ten hold approximately 13%. The material sequenced was PBMCs or T cells enriched from blood (not recorded which). These receptors came from a woman aged 60-70 years who had recovered from COVID-19.

This clone was observed a single time. The chain has TRBV6-2 or TRBV6-3 and TRBJ1-6; D ambiguous. The CDR3 loop spans 14 amino acids. Trimming took 1 base from V and 9 from J, leaving 10 bases between them. Germline V gene sequence: CDR1 MNHEY, CDR2 SVGEGT. The chain's CDR3 is CASSYFYGGSPLHF. CDR3 DNA: TGTGCCAGCAGTTACTTCTATGGCGGTTCACCCCTCCACTTT.

The V gene is TRBV7-5, the J gene TRBJ2-7; the table's D gene call, TRBD1, was not cross checked with the DNA. TRBV7-5 is noted as a pseudogene. There are 15 residues in the CDR3. Written as DNA, the CDR3 is TGTGCCAGAAGCTCCGACAGGGGGCGCTCCTACGAGCAGTACTTC. This sequence encodes CARSSDRGRSYEQYF.

In DNA form, the CDR3 reads TGTGCCACCAGCTCGGTTAGAAGCTCTGGAAACACCATATATTTT. Translated: CATSSVRSSGNTIYF. The chain links TRBV15 to TRBJ1-3; D unresolved. The length of the CDR3 is 15 residues. CDR1 and CDR2 from the germline V gene are LNHNV and YYDKDF (reference sequence). With 5 bases removed from V and 0 bases from J, the gap between germline ends came to 11 bases.

This clone was seen a few times. The chain employs TRBV2 and TRBJ1-3, with 8 bases lining up with TRBD1. V lost 1 base to trimming and J lost 0 bases; unmatched junction nucleotides: 5. The CDR3 runs to 17 residues. Germline loops: CDR1 SNHLY, CDR2 FYNNEI. This CDR3 is CASSEGGQVFSGNTIYF. DNA for the CDR3: TGTGCCAGCAGTGAAGGGGGACAGGTGTTCTCTGGAAACACCATATATTTT.

The chain has TRBV24-1 and TRBJ1-2; no definite D call. Trimming left V 6 bases short and J 4 bases short, with 17 bases between. This CDR3 spans 15 amino acids. The V gene's germline CDR1 is KGHDR and CDR2 SFDVKD. DNA of the CDR3: TGTGCCACCAGTCCCGAGGGAGACGGATTCTATGGCTACACCTTC. Protein: CATSPEGDGFYGYTF.

V is TRBV3-1 (or the pseudogene TRBV3-2) and J is TRBJ1-2; D remains ambiguous. Trimming cost V 1 base and J 2 bases, with 17 bases left between them. The CDR3 loop spans 17 amino acids. Germline CDR1 is LGHDT and CDR2 is YNNKEL (reference sequence). The DNA of the CDR3 is TGTGCCAGCAGCCAAGGAAGAAGACGGCGGGGAAACTATGGCTACACCTTC. Translating gives CASSQGRRRRGNYGYTF.

In this sample, this clone turned up once. This chain joins TRBV19 and TRBJ1-5, with 7 bases identical to TRBD1. Trimming took 5 bases from V and 0 from J; bases not matched to a gene: 7. Germline CDR1 is LNHDA and CDR2 is SQIVND (reference sequence). CDR3 length: 16 residues. The CDR3 sequence is CASSYGTAGSNQPQHF. CDR3 coding DNA: TGTGCCAGTAGTTATGGGACAGCCGGTAGCAATCAGCCCCAGCATTTT.

V usage is TRBV5-4 and J usage is TRBJ2-7; 14 bases are a match to TRBD2. Germline lookup yields CDR1 SGHNT and CDR2 YYREEE (reference sequence). J was trimmed by 1 base and V by 4 bases; bases with no gene match: 10. The CDR3 loop spans 18 amino acids. The CDR3 loop is CASSPGLAGVIASYEQYF. In DNA form, the CDR3 reads TGTGCCAGCAGCCCGGGACTAGCGGGAGTTATTGCGTCCTACGAGCAGTACTTC.

The rearrangement links TRBV3-1 (or the pseudogene TRBV3-2) to TRBJ2-3, with TRBD2 matching 8 bases. Looked up from germline, CDR1 is LGHDT and CDR2 is YNNKEL (reference sequence). This CDR3 spans 13 amino acids. The V and J ends lost 9 bases and 2 bases, in that order; junction bases with no gene match: 4. The CDR3 bases are TGTGCCAGTACGGGGGGGGTCACAGATACGCAGTATTTT. Protein sequence: CASTGGVTDTQYF.

The chain couples TRBV9 to TRBJ2-7; possible D gene TRBD2, 5 bases. Germline CDR1 reads SGDLS; CDR2 reads YYNGEE. The V gene lost 4 bases and the J gene lost 4 bases, with 18 bases spanning the gap. The CDR3 totals 15 residues. The CDR3 sequence is CASSPRGASSYEQYF. The CDR3 DNA follows: TGTGCCAGCAGCCCCCGGGGAGCTAGCAGTTACGAGCAGTACTTC.

This chain uses TRBV7-3 with TRBJ2-1, with TRBD2 as a possible D gene (6 bases). Per germline, CDR1 SGHTA and CDR2 FQGTGA. Trimming cost V 0 bases and J 7 bases, with 7 bases left between them. The CDR3 loop spans 13 amino acids. The CDR3 DNA follows: TGTGCCAGCAGCTTAACGCTAGCGAATGAGCAGTTCTTC. Translated, it gives CASSLTLANEQFF.

This clone appeared once. This chain connects TRBV19 to TRBJ2-7; TRBD2 agrees at 7 bases. Trimming removed 1 base from V and 6 bases from J; junction bases left unmatched: 0. The CDR3 contains 12 residues. Germline-derived CDR1 and CDR2 are LNHDA and SQIVND (reference sequence). The CDR3 sequence: CASSIGGGEQYF. The CDR3 DNA reads TGTGCCAGTAGTATAGGCGGGGGCGAGCAGTACTTC.

This sequence joins TRBV9 and TRBJ1-2; a weak D match, TRBD1 (5 bases). V was trimmed by 0 bases and J by 8 bases, leaving 17 bases between them. From germline, CDR1 is SGDLS and CDR2 YYNGEE. The CDR3 has 15 residues. The CDR3 DNA reads TGTGCCAGCAGCGTAGCCCGGGACTCGGTAGGAGGCTACACCTTC. Protein: CASSVARDSVGGYTF.

This chain joins TRBV7-8 and TRBJ1-4; possibly TRBD1 for D (5 bases). The CDR3 contains 15 residues. Germline V CDR1 and CDR2: SGHVS, FQNEAQ. V lost 5 bases and J lost 4, with 14 bases in between. The CDR3 region has the DNA TGTGCCAGCAGCCCAACGACGGGACTTAATGAAAAACTGTTTTTT. This sequence encodes CASSPTTGLNEKLFF.

This clone was counted once. The chain recombines TRBV15 with TRBJ1-1; no clear D gene. This CDR3 contains 14 residues. Germline CDR1 and CDR2: LNHNV and YYDKDF (reference sequence). The V end lost 1 base, the J end lost 2 bases, and 8 bases lay between the germline ends. The DNA of the CDR3 is TGTGCCACCAGCAGAGTTGTGACTAACACTGAAGCTTTCTTT. Translating gives CATSRVVTNTEAFF. The full variable domain, with the rest looked up from reference TRBV15 and TRBJ1-1, is DAMVIQNPRYQVTQFGKPVTLSCSQTLNHNVMYWYQQKSSQAPKLLFHYYDKDFNNEADTPDNFQSRRPNTSFCFLDIRSPGLGDTAMYLCATSRVVTNTEAFFGQGTRLTVV.

The chain has TRBV18 and TRBJ1-2; TRBD1 matches at 7 bases. In germline, CDR1 is KGHSH, CDR2 LQKENI. The J segment lost 2 bases and the V segment lost 6 bases, leaving 6 bases of the junction unmatched. The CDR3 loop spans 14 amino acids. DNA for the CDR3: TGTGCCAGCTCCCAACAGACAGGGAACTATGGCTACACCTTC. Protein: CASSQQTGNYGYTF.

The gene calls are TRBV29-1 and TRBJ2-7; D may be TRBD1 (6 bases). The V end was cut by 6 bases, the J end by 2 bases, with 11 bases between. Per germline, CDR1 SQVTM and CDR2 ANQGSEA. The CDR3 is made up of 12 amino acids. Here the CDR3 DNA reads TGCAGCGTGGGGACACCTCCCTACGAGCAGTACTTC. This gives the protein CSVGTPPYEQYF.

The chain is built from TRBV28 and TRBJ1-2; D may be TRBD1 (6 bases). V lost 6 bases and J 4 bases, leaving 12 bases between the germline ends. The CDR3 runs 13 residues. Germline lookup yields CDR1 MDHEN and CDR2 SYDVKM. In DNA, the CDR3 is TGTGCCAGCAGACAACAGGGTGCCTATGGCTACACCTTC. Translating it yields CASRQQGAYGYTF.

The chain links TRBV5-1 to TRBJ1-1; maybe TRBD1 (6 bases). V dropped 1 base and J dropped 5 bases, with 21 bases sitting between them. Per germline, CDR1 SGHRS and CDR2 YFSETQ. CDR3 length equals 17 residues. The CDR3 DNA reads TGCGCCAGCAGCTTGCTTTATACGAAGGGGAGGGGGACTGAAGCTTTCTTT. The encoded protein is CASSLLYTKGRGTEAFF.

The chain couples TRBV3-1 (or the pseudogene TRBV3-2) to TRBJ1-2; 7 nucleotides line up with TRBD1. CDR1 and CDR2 (germline): LGHDT, YNNKEL (reference sequence). The CDR3 is made up of 12 amino acids. J gave up 8 bases and V 5 bases, and 5 bases lay outside the gene matches. The CDR3 coding sequence is TGTGCCAGCAGCGGGGACAGTCGGGGCTACACCTTC. Translated: CASSGDSRGYTF.